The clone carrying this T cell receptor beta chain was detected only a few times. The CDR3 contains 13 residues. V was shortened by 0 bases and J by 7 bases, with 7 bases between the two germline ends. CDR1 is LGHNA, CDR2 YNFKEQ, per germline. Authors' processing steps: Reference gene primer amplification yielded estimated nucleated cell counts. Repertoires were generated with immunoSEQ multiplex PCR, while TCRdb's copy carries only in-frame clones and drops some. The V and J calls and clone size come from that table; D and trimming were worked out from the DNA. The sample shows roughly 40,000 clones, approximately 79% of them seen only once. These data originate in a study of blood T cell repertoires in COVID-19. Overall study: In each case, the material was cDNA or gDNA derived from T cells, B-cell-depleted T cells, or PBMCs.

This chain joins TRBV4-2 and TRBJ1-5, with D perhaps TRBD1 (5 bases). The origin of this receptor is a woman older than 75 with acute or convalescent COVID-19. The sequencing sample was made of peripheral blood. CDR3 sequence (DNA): TGTGCCAGCAGCCAAGATCCAGGGCAGCCCCAGCATTTT. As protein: CASSQDPGQPQHF.